The sequence of this T cell receptor (beta chain) was determined in a study of blood T cells in healthy people across ages. Study-wide results and limits: Higher naive T cell percentage went strongly together with higher TCR beta diversity. The unsorted PBMCs prevented any conclusive comparison of naive versus antigen-experienced cells. Among long-lived donors, naive CD4+ cells were more numerous and diversity higher than in aged donors.

With a J-beta primer mix and a sample-barcoded 5' primer, a second PCR ran 7 to 11 cycles. MiXCR, applied by TCRdb to the 5' RACE reads, yields one record per CDR3 protein. The table lists more than 700,000 distinct CDR3 sequences, 40% to 65% of them singletons. Per the germline V gene, CDR1 is SGHTA and CDR2 is FQGNSA. Trimming took off 5 bases at V and 5 bases at J, with 15 bases between the two ends. The CDR3 loop spans 14 amino acids. Remarks on this clonotype: No antigen is known for it.

This TCR was sampled from a man aged 80 or over in good health. Material for sequencing was blood. V and J are TRBV7-2 and TRBJ1-2; D possibly corresponds to TRBD1 (5 bases). The CDR3 DNA follows: TGTGCCAGCAGCCCCGACGGGACGCCTTATGGCTACACCTTC. Protein sequence: CASSPDGTPYGYTF.